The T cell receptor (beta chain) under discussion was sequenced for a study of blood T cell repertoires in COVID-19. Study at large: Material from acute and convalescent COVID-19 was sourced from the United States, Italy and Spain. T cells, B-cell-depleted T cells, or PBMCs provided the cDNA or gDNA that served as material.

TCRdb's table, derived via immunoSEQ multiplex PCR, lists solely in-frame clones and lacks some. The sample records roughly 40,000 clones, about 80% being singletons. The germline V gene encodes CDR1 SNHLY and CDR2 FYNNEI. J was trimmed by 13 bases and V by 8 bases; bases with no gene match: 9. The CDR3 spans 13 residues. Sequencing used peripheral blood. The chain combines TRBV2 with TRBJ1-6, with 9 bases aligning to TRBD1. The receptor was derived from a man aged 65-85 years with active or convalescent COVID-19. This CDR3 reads CASLTGQGDPLHF. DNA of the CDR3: TGTGCCAGCCTTACGGGACAGGGTGATCCCCTCCACTTT.